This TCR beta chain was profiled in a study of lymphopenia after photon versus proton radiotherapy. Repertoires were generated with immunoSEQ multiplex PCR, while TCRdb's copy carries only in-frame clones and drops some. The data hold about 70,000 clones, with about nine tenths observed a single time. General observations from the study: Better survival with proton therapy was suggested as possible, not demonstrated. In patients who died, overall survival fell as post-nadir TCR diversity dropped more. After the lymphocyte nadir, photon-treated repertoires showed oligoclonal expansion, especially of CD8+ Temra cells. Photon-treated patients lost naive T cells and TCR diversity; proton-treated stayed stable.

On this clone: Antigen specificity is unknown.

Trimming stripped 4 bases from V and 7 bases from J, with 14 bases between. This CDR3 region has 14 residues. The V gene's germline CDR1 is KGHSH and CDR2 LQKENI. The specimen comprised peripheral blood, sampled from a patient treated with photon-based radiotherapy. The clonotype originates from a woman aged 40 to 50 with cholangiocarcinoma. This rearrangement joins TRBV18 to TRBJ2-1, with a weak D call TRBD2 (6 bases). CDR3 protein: CASSQFSGENEQFF. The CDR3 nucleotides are TGTGCCAGCTCACAGTTTAGCGGAGAGAATGAGCAGTTCTTC.